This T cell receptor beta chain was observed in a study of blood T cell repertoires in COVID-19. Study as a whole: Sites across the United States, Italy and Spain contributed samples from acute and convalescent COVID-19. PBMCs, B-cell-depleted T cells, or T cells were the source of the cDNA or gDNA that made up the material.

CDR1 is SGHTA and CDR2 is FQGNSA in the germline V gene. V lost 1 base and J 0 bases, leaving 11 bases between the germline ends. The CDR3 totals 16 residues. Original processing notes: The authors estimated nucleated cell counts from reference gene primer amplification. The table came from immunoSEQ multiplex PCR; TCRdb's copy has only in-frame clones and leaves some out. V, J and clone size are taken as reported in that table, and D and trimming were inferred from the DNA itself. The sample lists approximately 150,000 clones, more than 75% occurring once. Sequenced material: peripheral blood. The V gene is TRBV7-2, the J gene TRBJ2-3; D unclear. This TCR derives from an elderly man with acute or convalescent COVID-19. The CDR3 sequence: CASSLGFGASTDTQYF. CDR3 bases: TGTGCCAGCAGCTTAGGTTTCGGAGCTAGCACAGATACGCAGTATTTT.